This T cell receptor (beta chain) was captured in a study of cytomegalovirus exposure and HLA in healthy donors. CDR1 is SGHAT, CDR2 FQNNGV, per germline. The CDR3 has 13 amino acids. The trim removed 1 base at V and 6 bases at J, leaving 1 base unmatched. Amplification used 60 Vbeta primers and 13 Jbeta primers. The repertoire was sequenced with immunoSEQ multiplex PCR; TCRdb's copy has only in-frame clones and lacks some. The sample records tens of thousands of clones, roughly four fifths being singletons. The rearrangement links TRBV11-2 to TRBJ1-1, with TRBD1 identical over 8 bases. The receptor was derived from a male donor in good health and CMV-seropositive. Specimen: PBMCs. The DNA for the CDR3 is TGTGCCAGCAGCTTAGTCAGGGGGCCTGAAGCTTTCTTT. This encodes CASSLVRGPEAFF.